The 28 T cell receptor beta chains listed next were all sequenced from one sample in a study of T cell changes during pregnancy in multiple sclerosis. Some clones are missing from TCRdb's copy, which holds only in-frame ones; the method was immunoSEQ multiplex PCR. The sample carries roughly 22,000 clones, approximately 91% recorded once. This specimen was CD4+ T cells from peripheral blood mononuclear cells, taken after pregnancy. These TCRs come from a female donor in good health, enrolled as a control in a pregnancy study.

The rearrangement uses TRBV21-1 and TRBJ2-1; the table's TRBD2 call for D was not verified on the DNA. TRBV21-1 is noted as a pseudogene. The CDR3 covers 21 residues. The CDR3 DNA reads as TGTGCCAGCAGCAAATCTCGAAGGGGACTAGCGGGGGCCCTCTCCTACAATGAGCAGTTCTTC. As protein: CASSKSRRGLAGALSYNEQFF.

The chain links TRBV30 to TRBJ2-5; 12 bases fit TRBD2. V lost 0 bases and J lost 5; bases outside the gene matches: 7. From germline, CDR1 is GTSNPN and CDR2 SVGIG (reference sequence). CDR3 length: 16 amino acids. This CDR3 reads CAWSVGLAGRRETQYF. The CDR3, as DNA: TGTGCCTGGAGTGTAGGACTAGCGGGGCGACGGGAGACCCAGTACTTC.

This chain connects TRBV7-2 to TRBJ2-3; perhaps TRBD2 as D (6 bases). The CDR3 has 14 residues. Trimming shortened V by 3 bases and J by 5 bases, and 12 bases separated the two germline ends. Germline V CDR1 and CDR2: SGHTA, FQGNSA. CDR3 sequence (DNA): TGTGCCAGCAGCTTGGGTCTAGCGCAAGATACGCAGTATTTT. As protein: CASSLGLAQDTQYF.

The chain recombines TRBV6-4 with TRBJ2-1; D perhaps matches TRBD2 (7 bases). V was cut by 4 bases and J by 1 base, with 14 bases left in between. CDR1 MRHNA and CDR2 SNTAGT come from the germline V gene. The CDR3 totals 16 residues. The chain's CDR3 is CASSVPGGLSYNEQFF. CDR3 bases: TGTGCCAGCAGTGTCCCCGGGGGGCTATCCTACAATGAGCAGTTCTTC.

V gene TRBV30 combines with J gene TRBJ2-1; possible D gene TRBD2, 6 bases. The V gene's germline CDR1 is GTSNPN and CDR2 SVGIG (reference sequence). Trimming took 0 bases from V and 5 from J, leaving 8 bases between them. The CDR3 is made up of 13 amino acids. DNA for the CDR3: TGTGCCTGGAGTGTAGGCGGGAACAATGAGCAGTTCTTC. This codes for CAWSVGGNNEQFF.

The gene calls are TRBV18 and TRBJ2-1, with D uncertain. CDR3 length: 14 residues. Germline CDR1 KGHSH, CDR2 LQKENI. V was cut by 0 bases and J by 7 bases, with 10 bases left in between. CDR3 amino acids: CASSPPVWRNEQFF. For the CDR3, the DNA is TGTGCCAGCTCACCACCGGTTTGGAGAAATGAGCAGTTCTTC.

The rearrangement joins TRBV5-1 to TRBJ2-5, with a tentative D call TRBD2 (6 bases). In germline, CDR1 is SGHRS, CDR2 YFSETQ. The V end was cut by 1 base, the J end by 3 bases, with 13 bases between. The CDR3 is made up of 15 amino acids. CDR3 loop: CASSLSVAGKETQYF. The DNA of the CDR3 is TGCGCCAGCAGCTTGAGCGTTGCGGGGAAAGAGACCCAGTACTTC.

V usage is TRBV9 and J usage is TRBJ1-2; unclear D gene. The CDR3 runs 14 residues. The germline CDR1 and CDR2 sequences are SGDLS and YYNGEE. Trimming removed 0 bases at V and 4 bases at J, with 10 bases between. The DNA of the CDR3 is TGTGCCAGCAGCGTAGATGAGATCTCCTATGGCTACACCTTC. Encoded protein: CASSVDEISYGYTF.

The CDR3 is CASSPRGPSVADTQYF. The CDR3 nucleotides read TGTGCCAGCAGCCCGCGGGGCCCCTCAGTCGCAGATACGCAGTATTTT. The V and J genes are TRBV9 and TRBJ2-3; D is possibly TRBD2 (6 bases). The length of the CDR3 is 16 residues. CDR1 and CDR2 (germline): SGDLS, YYNGEE. V shed 4 bases and J shed 4 bases, with 19 bases lying between them.

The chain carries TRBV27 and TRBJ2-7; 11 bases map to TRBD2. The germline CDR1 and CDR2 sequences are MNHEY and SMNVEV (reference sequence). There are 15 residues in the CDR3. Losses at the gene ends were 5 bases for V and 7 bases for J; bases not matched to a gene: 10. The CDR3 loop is CASSQRLAGFGEQYF. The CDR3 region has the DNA TGTGCCAGCAGTCAAAGACTAGCGGGATTTGGTGAGCAGTACTTC.

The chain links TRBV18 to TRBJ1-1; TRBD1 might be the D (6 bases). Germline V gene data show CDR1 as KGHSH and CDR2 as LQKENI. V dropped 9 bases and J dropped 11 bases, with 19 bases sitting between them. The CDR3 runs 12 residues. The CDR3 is CASGQDSDFAFF. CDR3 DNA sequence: TGTGCCAGTGGCCAGGACAGCGACTTCGCTTTCTTT.

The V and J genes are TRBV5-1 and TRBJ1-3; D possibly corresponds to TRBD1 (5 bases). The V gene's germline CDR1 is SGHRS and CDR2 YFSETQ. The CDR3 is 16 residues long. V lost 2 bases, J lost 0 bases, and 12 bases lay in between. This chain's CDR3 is CASSFQGTHSGNTIYF. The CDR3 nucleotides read TGCGCCAGCAGCTTTCAGGGAACTCACTCTGGAAACACCATATATTTT.

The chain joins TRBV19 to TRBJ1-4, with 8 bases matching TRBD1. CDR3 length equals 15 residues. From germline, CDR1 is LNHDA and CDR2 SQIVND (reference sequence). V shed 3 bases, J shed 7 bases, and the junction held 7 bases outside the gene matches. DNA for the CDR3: TGTGCCAGTAGTATTCAGGGGGCGCTCGGTGAAAAACTGTTTTTT. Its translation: CASSIQGALGEKLFF.

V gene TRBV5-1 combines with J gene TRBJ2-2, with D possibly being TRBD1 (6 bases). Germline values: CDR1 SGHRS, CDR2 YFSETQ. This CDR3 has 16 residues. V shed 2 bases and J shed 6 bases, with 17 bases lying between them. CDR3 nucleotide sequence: TGCGCCAGCAGCTTTCGGACCTCGACAGGACCCGGGGAGCTGTTTTTT. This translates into CASSFRTSTGPGELFF.

CDR3 in amino acids: CASSFQRTRIGELFF. As DNA, the CDR3 is TGTGCCAGCAGCTTCCAACGGACTCGAATCGGGGAGCTGTTTTTT. V and J are TRBV7-2 and TRBJ2-2; tentatively, D is TRBD2 (5 bases). CDR1 SGHTA and CDR2 FQGNSA come from the germline V gene. This CDR3 is 15 amino acids long. Trimming removed 3 bases from V and 7 bases from J, with 15 bases in between.

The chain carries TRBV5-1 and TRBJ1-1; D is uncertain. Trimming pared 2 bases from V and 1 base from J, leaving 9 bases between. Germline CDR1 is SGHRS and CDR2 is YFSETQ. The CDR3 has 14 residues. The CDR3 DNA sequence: TGCGCCAGCAGCTTCCAAAATAGGAACACTGAAGCTTTCTTT. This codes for CASSFQNRNTEAFF.

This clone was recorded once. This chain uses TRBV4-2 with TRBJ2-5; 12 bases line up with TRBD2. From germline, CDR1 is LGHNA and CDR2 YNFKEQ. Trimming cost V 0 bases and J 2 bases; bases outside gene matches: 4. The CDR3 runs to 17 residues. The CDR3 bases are TGTGCCAGCAGCCAAGAGTGGGGACTAGCGGGTCAAGAGACCCAGTACTTC. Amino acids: CASSQEWGLAGQETQYF.

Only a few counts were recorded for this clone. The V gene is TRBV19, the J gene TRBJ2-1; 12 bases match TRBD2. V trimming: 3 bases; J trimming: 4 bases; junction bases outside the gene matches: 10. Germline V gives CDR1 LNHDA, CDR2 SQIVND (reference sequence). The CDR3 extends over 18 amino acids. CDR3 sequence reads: CASSIRLAGGPIYNEQFF. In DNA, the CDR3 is TGTGCCAGTAGTATCCGCCTAGCGGGAGGGCCAATATACAATGAGCAGTTCTTC.

Here the CDR3 reads CASSLDGGKGEKLFF. The CDR3 DNA is TGTGCCAGCAGCTTGGACGGGGGGAAGGGTGAAAAACTGTTTTTT. This rearrangement joins TRBV5-6 to TRBJ1-4; tentatively, D is TRBD1 (5 bases). The germline V gene has CDR1 SGHDT and CDR2 YYEEEE. This CDR3 has 15 amino acids. Trimming took 0 bases from V and 7 from J, leaving 13 bases between them.

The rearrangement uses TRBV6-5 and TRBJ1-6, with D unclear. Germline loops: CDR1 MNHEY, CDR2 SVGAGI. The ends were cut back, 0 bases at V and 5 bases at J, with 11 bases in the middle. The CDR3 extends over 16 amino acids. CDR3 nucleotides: TGTGCCAGCAGTTACTCGACCTACAGCAATAATTCACCCCTCCACTTT. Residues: CASSYSTYSNNSPLHF.

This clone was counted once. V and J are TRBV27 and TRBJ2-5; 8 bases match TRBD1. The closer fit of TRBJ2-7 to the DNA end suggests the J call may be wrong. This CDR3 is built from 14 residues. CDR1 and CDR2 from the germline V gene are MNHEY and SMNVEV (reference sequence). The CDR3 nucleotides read TGTGCCAGCGGTTACCGGACAGGGACCTACGAGCAGTACTTC. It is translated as CASGYRTGTYEQYF.

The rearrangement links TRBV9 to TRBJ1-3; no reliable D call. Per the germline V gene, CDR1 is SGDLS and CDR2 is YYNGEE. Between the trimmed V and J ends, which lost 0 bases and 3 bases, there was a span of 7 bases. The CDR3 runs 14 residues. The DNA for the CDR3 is TGTGCCAGCAGCGTAGAACAGTTTGGAAACACCATATATTTT. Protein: CASSVEQFGNTIYF.

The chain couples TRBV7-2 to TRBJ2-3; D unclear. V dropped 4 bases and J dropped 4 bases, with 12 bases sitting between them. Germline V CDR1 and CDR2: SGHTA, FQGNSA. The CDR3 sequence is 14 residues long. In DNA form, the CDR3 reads TGTGCCAGCAGCTGGGCCCAGGTGTCAGATACGCAGTATTTT. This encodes CASSWAQVSDTQYF.

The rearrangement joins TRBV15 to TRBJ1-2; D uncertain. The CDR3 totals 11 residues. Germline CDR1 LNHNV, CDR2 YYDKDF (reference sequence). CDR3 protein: CAKARPGGYTF. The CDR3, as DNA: TGTGCAAAAGCCCGCCCGGGGGGCTACACCTTC.

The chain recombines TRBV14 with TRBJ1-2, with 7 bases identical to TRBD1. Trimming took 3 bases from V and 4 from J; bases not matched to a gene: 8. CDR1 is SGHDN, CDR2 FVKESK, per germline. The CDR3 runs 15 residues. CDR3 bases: TGTGCCAGCAGCCAGCCGGGAGGGGGCATCTATGGCTACACCTTC. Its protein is CASSQPGGGIYGYTF.

This chain's CDR3 is CASSVSEGADTQYF. The CDR3 DNA reads TGTGCCAGCAGCGTGAGCGAGGGGGCGGATACGCAGTATTTT. The chain uses TRBV7-2 and TRBJ2-3, with TRBD1 matching 7 bases. This CDR3 region has 14 residues. Germline loops: CDR1 SGHTA, CDR2 FQGNSA. V lost 5 bases to trimming and J lost 6 bases; unmatched junction nucleotides: 8.

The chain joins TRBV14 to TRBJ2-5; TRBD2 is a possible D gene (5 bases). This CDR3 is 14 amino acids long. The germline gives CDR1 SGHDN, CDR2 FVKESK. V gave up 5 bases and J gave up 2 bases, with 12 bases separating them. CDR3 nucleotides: TGTGCCAGCAGCGGGAGTCAACCACAAGAGACCCAGTACTTC. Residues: CASSGSQPQETQYF.

This CDR3 is CASSQDLLASGSNIQYF. Here the CDR3 DNA reads TGTGCCAGCAGCCAAGATTTATTAGCTAGCGGGAGTAACATTCAGTACTTC. The chain combines TRBV4-2 with TRBJ2-4; 10 bases are a match to TRBD2. V trimming: 0 bases; J trimming: 7 bases; junction bases outside the gene matches: 9. The CDR3 spans 17 residues. The germline gives CDR1 LGHNA, CDR2 YNFKEQ.